This TCR beta chain was sequenced in a study of blood T cell repertoires in COVID-19. Background on the study: Whether acute or convalescent, the COVID-19 samples came from the United States, Italy and Spain.

The data were produced by immunoSEQ multiplex PCR, yet TCRdb's version contains in-frame clones alone and is incomplete. The repertoire has some 190,000 clones, 60% to 80% of them found once; the top ten carry approximately 15%. Recruits, aged roughly 18 to 95 years, lived in around 24 US areas. Participants reported their clinical history, and cohort assignment relied on those reports. This clone was observed many times. Germline lookup yields CDR1 SGHNT and CDR2 YYREEE (reference sequence). The CDR3 spans 14 residues. V lost 1 base and J 0 bases, leaving 8 bases between the germline ends. V and J are TRBV5-4 and TRBJ2-7; tentatively, D is TRBD1 (5 bases). Sequenced input: PBMCs or T cells enriched from blood (not recorded which). This receptor was obtained from a man between 60 and 75 years old who had been exposed to COVID-19. The CDR3 reads CASSLRQGSYEQYF. The CDR3 nucleotides read TGTGCCAGCAGCTTGAGGCAGGGCTCCTACGAGCAGTACTTC.